This T cell receptor beta chain was identified in a study of T cells in localized non-small cell lung cancer. Sequencing was performed with immunoSEQ multiplex PCR; in TCRdb, only in-frame clones are kept and a portion is missing. The sample lists some 85,000 clones; 80% were seen once. Worth noting for this clone: Its antigen is unknown.

Overall study findings and caveats: Those with higher blood T cell density had longer overall survival. Maximal T cell clonality occurred in uninvolved adjacent lung, with tumor ranking below it. Out of the top 100 tumor clones, a median about 57 were seen in adjacent lung.

This clonotype originated in a man between 40 and 69 years old with stage II squamous cell lung carcinoma. Sequences were derived from PBMCs, sampled before any cancer treatment.

CDR3 in DNA: TGTGCCAGCAGCTTGGGTGGGGCTGAGACCTATGGCTACACCTTC. Translation: CASSLGGAETYGYTF. V gene TRBV5-4 combines with J gene TRBJ1-2; D is perhaps TRBD1 (5 bases). CDR3 length equals 15 residues. The germline V and J ends were trimmed by 0 bases and 4 bases, with 13 bases remaining between them. Germline CDR1 reads SGHNT; CDR2 reads YYREEE (reference sequence).